This T cell receptor (beta chain) originates from a study of T cell responses to AZD1222 COVID-19 vaccine. General study findings and limits: Mapped onto spike, vaccine-associated CD4 TCRs spanned it and were dominant at 160-218 and 743-854. Only a handful of AZD1222 recipients, roughly 6 in all, had baseline seropositivity. Compared with day 0, the breadth and depth of the Spike-specific TCR repertoire rose significantly after two doses of AZD1222. Sampled repertoires all dated from after the peak T cell response.

Regarding this clone: Antigen: not known.

Germline assignment: CDR1 ENHRY and CDR2 SYGVKD. Trimming pared 6 bases from V and 10 bases from J, leaving 10 bases between. The CDR3 runs 11 residues. Assay used: immunoSEQ multiplex PCR; TCRdb lists only in-frame clones, some missing. The sample lists approximately 150,000 clones; roughly 88% were seen once. This chain links TRBV10-3 with TRBJ2-1, with a possible D match to TRBD1 (6 bases). The sequence was obtained from an adult who received the AZD1222 COVID-19 vaccine. The starting material was peripheral blood, obtained 28 days after the second AZD1222 dose. The CDR3 is CAISWGQEQFF. The CDR3 bases are TGTGCCATCAGCTGGGGACAAGAGCAGTTCTTC.